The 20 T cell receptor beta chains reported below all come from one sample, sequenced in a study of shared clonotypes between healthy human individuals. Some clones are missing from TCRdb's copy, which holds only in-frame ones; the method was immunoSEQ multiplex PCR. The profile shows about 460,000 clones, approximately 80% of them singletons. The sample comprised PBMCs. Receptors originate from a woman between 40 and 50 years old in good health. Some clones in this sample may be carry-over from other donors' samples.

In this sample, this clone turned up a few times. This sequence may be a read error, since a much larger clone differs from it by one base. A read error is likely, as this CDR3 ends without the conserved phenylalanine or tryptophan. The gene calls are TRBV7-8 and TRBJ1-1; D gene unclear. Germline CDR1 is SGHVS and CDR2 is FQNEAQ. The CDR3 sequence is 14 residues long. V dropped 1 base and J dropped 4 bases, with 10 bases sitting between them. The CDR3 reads CASSLEIFPTEAFL. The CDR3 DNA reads TGTGCCAGCAGCTTAGAAATATTCCCCACTGAAGCTTTCCTT.

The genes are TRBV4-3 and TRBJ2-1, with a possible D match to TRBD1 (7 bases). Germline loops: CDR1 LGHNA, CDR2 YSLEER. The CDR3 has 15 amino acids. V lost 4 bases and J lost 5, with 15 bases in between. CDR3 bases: TGCGCCAGCAGCCTTAGCAGGGGGGTCCACAATGAGCAGTTCTTC. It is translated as CASSLSRGVHNEQFF.

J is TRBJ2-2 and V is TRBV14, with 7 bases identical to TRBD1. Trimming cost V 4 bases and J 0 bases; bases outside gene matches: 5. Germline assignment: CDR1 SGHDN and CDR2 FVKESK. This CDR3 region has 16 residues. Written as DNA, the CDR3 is TGTGCCAGCAGCCTTAAGACAGGGTCGAACACCGGGGAGCTGTTTTTT. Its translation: CASSLKTGSNTGELFF.

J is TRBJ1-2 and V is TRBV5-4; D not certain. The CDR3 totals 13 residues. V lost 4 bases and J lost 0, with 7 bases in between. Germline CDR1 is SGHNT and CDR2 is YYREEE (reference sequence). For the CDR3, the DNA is TGTGCCAGCAGCCTGTGGGCTAACTATGGCTACACCTTC. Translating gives CASSLWANYGYTF.

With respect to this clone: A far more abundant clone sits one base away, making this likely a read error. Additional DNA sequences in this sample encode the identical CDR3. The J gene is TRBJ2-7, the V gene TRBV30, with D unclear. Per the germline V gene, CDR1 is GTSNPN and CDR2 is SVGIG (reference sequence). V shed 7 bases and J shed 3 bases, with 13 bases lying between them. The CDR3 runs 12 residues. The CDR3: CAFTAAGYEQYF. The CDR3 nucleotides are TGTGCCTTCACCGCTGCCGGCTACGAGCAGTACTTC. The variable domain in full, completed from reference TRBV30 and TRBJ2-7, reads SQTIHQWPATLVQPVGSPLSLECTVEGTSNPNLYWYRQAAGRGLQLLFYSVGIGQISSEVPQNLSASRPQDRQFILSSKKLLLSDSGFYLCAFTAAGYEQYFGPGTRLTVT.

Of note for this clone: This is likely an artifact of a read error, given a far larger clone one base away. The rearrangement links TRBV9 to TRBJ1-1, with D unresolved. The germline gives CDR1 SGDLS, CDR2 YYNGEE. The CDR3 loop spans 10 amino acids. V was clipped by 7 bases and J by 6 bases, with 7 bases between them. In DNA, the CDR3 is TGTGCCAGCCCGCGGGCTGAAGCTTTCTTT. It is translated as CASPRAEAFF.

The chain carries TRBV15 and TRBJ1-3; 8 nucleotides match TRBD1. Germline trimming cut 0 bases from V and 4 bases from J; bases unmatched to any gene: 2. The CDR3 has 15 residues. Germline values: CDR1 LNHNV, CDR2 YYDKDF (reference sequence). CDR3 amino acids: CATSRDRGQGNTIYF. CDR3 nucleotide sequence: TGTGCCACCAGCAGAGACAGGGGGCAAGGAAACACCATATATTTT.

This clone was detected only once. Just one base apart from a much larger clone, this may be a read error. The CDR3: CASSGTSGSSYEQYF. Written as DNA, the CDR3 is TGTGCCAGCAGTGGGACTAGCGGGAGCTCCTACGAGCAGTACTTC. The chain recombines TRBV6-1 with TRBJ2-7, with TRBD2 identical over 13 bases. The CDR3 is made up of 15 amino acids. Germline V gene lookup returns CDR1 MNHNS and CDR2 SASEGT. V trimming: 4 bases; J trimming: 0 bases; junction bases outside the gene matches: 0.

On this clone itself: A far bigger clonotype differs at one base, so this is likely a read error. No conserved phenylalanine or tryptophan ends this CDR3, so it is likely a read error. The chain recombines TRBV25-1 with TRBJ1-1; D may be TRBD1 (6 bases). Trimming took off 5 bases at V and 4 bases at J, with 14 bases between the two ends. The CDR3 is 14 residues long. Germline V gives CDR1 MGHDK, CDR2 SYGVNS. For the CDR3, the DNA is TGTGCCAGCAGTAAACCAGGGGTTACCACTGAAGCTTTCTCT. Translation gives CASSKPGVTTEAFS.

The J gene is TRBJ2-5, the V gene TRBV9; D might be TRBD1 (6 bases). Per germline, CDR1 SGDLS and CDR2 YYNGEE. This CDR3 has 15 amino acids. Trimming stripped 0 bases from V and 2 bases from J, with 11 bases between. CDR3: CASSVEGTPQETQYF. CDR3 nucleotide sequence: TGTGCCAGCAGCGTAGAAGGGACACCACAAGAGACCCAGTACTTC.

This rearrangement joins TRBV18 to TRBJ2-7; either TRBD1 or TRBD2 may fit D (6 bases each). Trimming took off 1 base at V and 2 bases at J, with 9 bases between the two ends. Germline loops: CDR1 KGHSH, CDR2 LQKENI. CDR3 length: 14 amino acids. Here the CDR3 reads CASSPQGGPYEQYF. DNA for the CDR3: TGTGCCAGCTCACCACAGGGGGGACCCTACGAGCAGTACTTC.

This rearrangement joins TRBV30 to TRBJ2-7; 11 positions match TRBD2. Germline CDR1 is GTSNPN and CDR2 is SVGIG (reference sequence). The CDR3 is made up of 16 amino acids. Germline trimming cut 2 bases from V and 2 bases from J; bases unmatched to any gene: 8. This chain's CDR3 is CAWSSYQTSGTYEQYF. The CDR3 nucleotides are TGTGCCTGGAGTTCTTACCAGACTAGCGGGACCTACGAGCAGTACTTC.

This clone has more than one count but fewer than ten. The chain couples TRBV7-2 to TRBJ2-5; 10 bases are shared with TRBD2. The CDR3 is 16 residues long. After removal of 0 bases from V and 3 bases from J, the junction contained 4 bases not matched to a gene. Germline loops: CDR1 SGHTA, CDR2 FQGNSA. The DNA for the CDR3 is TGTGCCAGCAGCTTAGCGGGACTAGCGAGCGAAGAGACCCAGTACTTC. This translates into CASSLAGLASEETQYF.

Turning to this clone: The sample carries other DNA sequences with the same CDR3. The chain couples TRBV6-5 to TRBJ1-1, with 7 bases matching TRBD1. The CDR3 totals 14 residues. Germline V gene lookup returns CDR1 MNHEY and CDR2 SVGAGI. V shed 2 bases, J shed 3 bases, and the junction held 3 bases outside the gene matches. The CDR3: CASSYTTGDTEAFF. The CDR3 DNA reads TGTGCCAGCAGTTACACCACAGGGGACACTGAAGCTTTCTTT.

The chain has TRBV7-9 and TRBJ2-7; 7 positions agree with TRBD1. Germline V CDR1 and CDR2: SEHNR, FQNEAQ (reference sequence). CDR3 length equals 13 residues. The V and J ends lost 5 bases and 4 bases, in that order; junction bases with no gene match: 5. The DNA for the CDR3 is TGTGCCAGCAGCGGGAACAGGGGTTACGAGCAGTACTTC. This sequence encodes CASSGNRGYEQYF.

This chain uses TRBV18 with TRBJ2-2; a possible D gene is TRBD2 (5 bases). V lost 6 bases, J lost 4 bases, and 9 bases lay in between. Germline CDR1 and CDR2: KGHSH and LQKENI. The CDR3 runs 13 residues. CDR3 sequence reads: CASSQAGTGELFF. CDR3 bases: TGTGCCAGCTCGCAGGCGGGCACCGGGGAGCTGTTTTTT.

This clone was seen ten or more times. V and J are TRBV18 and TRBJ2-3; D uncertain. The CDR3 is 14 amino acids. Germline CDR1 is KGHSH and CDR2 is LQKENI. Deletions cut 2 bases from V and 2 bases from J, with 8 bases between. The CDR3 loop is CASSPAVFTDTQYF. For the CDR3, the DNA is TGTGCCAGCTCACCAGCCGTTTTCACAGATACGCAGTATTTT. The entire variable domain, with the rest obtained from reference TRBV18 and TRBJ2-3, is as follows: NAGVMQNPRHLVRRRGQEARLRCSPMKGHSHVYWYRQLPEEGLKFMVYLQKENIIDESGMPKERFSAEFPKEGPSILRIQQVVRGDSAAYFCASSPAVFTDTQYFGPGTRLTVL.

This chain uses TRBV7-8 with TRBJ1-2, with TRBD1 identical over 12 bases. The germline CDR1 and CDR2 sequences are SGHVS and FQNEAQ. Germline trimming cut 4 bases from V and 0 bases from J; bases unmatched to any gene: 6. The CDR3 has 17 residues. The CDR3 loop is CASSSGTGGGPNYGYTF. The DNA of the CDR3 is TGTGCCAGCAGCTCCGGGACAGGGGGCGGACCTAACTATGGCTACACCTTC.

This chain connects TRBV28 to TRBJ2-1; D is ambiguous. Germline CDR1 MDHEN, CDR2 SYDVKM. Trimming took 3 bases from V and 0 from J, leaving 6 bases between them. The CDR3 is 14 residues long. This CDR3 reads CASSLRDSYNEQFF. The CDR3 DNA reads TGTGCCAGCAGTTTGAGAGACTCCTACAATGAGCAGTTCTTC.

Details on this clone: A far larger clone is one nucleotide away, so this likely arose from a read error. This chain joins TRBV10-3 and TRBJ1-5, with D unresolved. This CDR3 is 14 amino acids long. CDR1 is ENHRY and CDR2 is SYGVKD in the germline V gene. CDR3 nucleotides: TGTGCCGTCAGTGAAAGAAATAGCAATCAGCCCCAGCATTTT. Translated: CAVSERNSNQPQHF.